This T cell receptor beta chain was sequenced during a study of human T cells and chemical hapten exposure. Across the whole study: The sensitizing agent was 2% DPC, placed on around 2 cm by around 2 cm of upper inner arm skin.

TCRdb itself ran the RACE reads through MiXCR, one entry per CDR3 protein. The data show about 120,000 distinct CDR3 sequences, with roughly 14% seen just once and around 2.8% held by the top ten. Trimming took 5 bases from V and 5 from J; bases not matched to a gene: 8. Germline V lookup: CDR1 SGHAT, CDR2 FQNNGV. CDR3 length equals 15 residues. This clonotype showed up many times. Time point here: pre-sensitization, week 0. The treatment: therapeutic diphenylcyclopropenone sensitization with weekly scalp DPC. The chain employs TRBV11-2 and TRBJ2-3; TRBD1 aligns across 9 bases. This receptor was identified in a woman aged 18-29 years with alopecia areata. Some clones in this sample may be carry-over from other donors' samples. The sequencing here drew on whole blood, taken in connection with sensitization to the hapten diphenylcyclopropenone (DPC). The CDR3: CASSRWGQGGDTQYF. The DNA of the CDR3 is TGTGCCAGCAGCCGATGGGGACAGGGAGGAGATACGCAGTATTTT.